This TCR beta chain was found in a study of T cell responses to AZD1222 COVID-19 vaccine. Across the study: Second-dose timings of about 4 or about 12 weeks were pooled. Findings and caveats of the study: Clonal diversity may have been underestimated, and the donors were mostly white British, with more females than males. Only a handful of AZD1222 recipients were seropositive at baseline. Compared with day 0, the breadth and depth of the Spike-specific TCR repertoire rose significantly after two doses of AZD1222.

Of note for this clone: Its antigen remains unknown.

Germline-derived CDR1 and CDR2 are KGHSH and LQKENI. Trimming took 3 bases from V and 6 from J; bases not matched to a gene: 5. CDR3 size: 15 residues. Some clones are missing from TCRdb's copy, which holds only in-frame ones; the method was immunoSEQ multiplex PCR. The profile shows just under 85,000 clones, about nine tenths of them singletons. Here the sequenced sample was peripheral blood, taken on day 0 of AZD1222 vaccination. The clonotype originates from an adult in good health. This chain uses TRBV18 with TRBJ2-3; TRBD2 aligns across 11 bases. Here the CDR3 reads CASSPTSGGRDTQYF. The DNA of the CDR3 is TGTGCCAGCTCACCTACTAGCGGGGGCCGTGATACGCAGTATTTT.